These 24 T cell receptor beta chains came from one sample sequenced in a study of blood T cell repertoires in COVID-19. TCRdb's copy holds only in-frame clones and misses some; the assay was immunoSEQ multiplex PCR. Among around 190,000 clones listed, about four fifths were seen once. Input material: PBMCs or T cells enriched from blood (not recorded which). All receptors derive from a woman aged 25 to 45 who had recovered from COVID-19.

The rearrangement joins TRBV5-3 to TRBJ1-5; the D is unclear. TRBV5-3 is annotated as an ORF whose role is uncertain. V was cut by 4 bases and J by 1 base, with 15 bases left in between. This CDR3 region has 16 residues. The CDR3 nucleotides are TGTGCCAGAAGCCCCCCGGGAAGGAGGAGCAATCAGCCCCAGCATTTT. Protein: CARSPPGRRSNQPQHF.

The chain recombines TRBV29-1 with TRBJ1-4; a weak D match, TRBD1 (5 bases). CDR1 is SQVTM and CDR2 is ANQGSEA in the germline V gene. V shed 7 bases and J shed 3 bases, with 12 bases lying between them. The CDR3 consists of 13 residues. The CDR3 spells CSAWRGSNEKLFF. CDR3 bases: TGCAGCGCTTGGAGGGGCTCTAATGAAAAACTGTTTTTT.

The V gene is TRBV20-1, the J gene TRBJ2-7; D is unclear. Trimming stripped 0 bases from V and 4 bases from J, with 4 bases between. This CDR3 comprises 11 residues. Germline V lookup: CDR1 DFQATT, CDR2 SNEGSKA (reference sequence). The CDR3 DNA is TGCAGTGCTAGAGACGGTTACGAGCAGTACGTC. It translates to CSARDGYEQYV.

V and J are TRBV6-5 and TRBJ1-4; D gene unclear. The length of the CDR3 is 16 residues. V was trimmed by 1 base and J by 7 bases, leaving 16 bases between them. Germline CDR1 is MNHEY and CDR2 is SVGAGI. CDR3 protein: CASSYFPQREGEKLFF. The CDR3 bases are TGTGCCAGCAGTTACTTCCCACAGCGGGAGGGTGAAAAACTGTTTTTT.

In DNA form, the CDR3 reads TGTGCCAGCGGGACAGTCGCCTACGAGCAGTACGTC. Encoded protein: CASGTVAYEQYV. The V gene is TRBV6-5, the J gene TRBJ2-7; the match to TRBD1 covers 7 bases. CDR3 size: 12 residues. The germline V gene has CDR1 MNHEY and CDR2 SVGAGI. V shed 8 bases and J 2 bases; nucleotides not matched to a gene: 3.

The J gene is TRBJ1-4, the V gene TRBV3-1 (or the pseudogene TRBV3-2); D gene ambiguous. This CDR3 is 14 amino acids long. V was trimmed by 2 bases and J by 0 bases, leaving 4 bases between them. The germline CDR1 and CDR2 sequences are LGHDT and YNNKEL (reference sequence). This CDR3 reads CASSQQATNEKLFF. The CDR3 nucleotides read TGTGCCAGCAGCCAACAGGCAACTAATGAAAAACTGTTTTTT.

V and J are TRBV7-9 and TRBJ1-3; D is undetermined. Germline CDR1 SEHNR, CDR2 FQNEAQ (reference sequence). The CDR3 is 12 residues long. The V end was cut by 8 bases, the J end by 1 base, with 6 bases between. CDR3 residues: CASLPSGNTIYF. The CDR3, as DNA: TGTGCCAGCCTACCGTCTGGAAACACCATATATTTT.

The rearrangement links TRBV18 to TRBJ1-2, with TRBD1 matching over 8 bases. The CDR3 covers 13 residues. Trimming took 5 bases from V and 7 from J; bases not matched to a gene: 6. From germline, CDR1 is KGHSH and CDR2 LQKENI. The DNA of the CDR3 is TGTGCCAGCTCAACAGGACAGGGAGCTGGCTACACCTTC. Its translation is CASSTGQGAGYTF.

The rearrangement uses TRBV30 and TRBJ1-1; 7 positions match TRBD1. CDR1 is GTSNPN and CDR2 is SVGIG in the germline V gene (reference sequence). This CDR3 has 15 amino acids. After removal of 3 bases from V and 3 bases from J, the junction contained 10 bases not matched to a gene. CDR3 sequence reads: CAWRTWGRGDTEAFF. In DNA form, the CDR3 reads TGTGCCTGGAGGACTTGGGGCAGGGGGGACACTGAAGCTTTCTTT.

The rearrangement links TRBV7-8 to TRBJ2-3; D is undetermined. The CDR3 totals 13 residues. V gave up 5 bases and J gave up 3 bases, with 9 bases separating them. Germline V CDR1 and CDR2: SGHVS, FQNEAQ. The CDR3 nucleotides read TGTGCCAGCAGCGTGGTGCGGACAGATACGCAGTATTTT. It translates to CASSVVRTDTQYF.

The chain links TRBV28 to TRBJ1-5; 7 bases align to TRBD1. Germline V gene data show CDR1 as MDHEN and CDR2 as SYDVKM. V gave up 6 bases and J gave up 0 bases; unmatched junction bases: 8. The CDR3 length is 16 residues. The CDR3 reads CASSWRQGISNQPQHF. The CDR3 region has the DNA TGTGCCAGCAGCTGGCGACAGGGAATTAGCAATCAGCCCCAGCATTTT.

V is TRBV24-1 and J is TRBJ1-3, with TRBD1 identical over 7 bases. Trimming at V came to 3 bases and at J to 0 bases, leaving 7 bases not matched to a gene. Germline CDR1 is KGHDR and CDR2 is SFDVKD. The CDR3 spans 17 residues. The CDR3 DNA reads as TGTGCCACCAGTGATCCCCGGGACAGCAGCTCTGGAAACACCATATATTTT. The encoded protein is CATSDPRDSSSGNTIYF.

This clone was picked up one time. The gene calls are TRBV6-4 and TRBJ2-3; D is ambiguous. The CDR3 runs 14 residues. Germline loops: CDR1 MRHNA, CDR2 SNTAGT. Trimming took off 4 bases at V and 4 bases at J, with 12 bases between the two ends. DNA for the CDR3: TGTGCCAGCAGTGTGGCTGGTTCCCCAGATACGCAGTATTTT. It translates to CASSVAGSPDTQYF.

The rearrangement uses TRBV6-6 and TRBJ2-2; tentative D call: TRBD2 (6 bases). The CDR3 covers 20 residues. From germline, CDR1 is MNHNY and CDR2 SVGAGI (reference sequence). V was cut by 5 bases and J by 1 base, with 26 bases left in between. CDR3 amino acids: CASSPRRRDSPARNTGELFF. CDR3 bases: TGTGCCAGCAGTCCTAGGCGTAGGGACTCCCCGGCCCGGAACACCGGGGAGCTGTTTTTT.

The chain employs TRBV3-1 (or the pseudogene TRBV3-2) and TRBJ1-1, with 12 bases lining up with TRBD1. CDR1 and CDR2 from the germline V gene are LGHDT and YNNKEL (reference sequence). V was pared by 5 bases and J by 4 bases, with 8 bases of the junction left unmatched. The CDR3 extends over 16 amino acids. The CDR3 DNA sequence: TGTGCCAGCAGCGCCCGGGACAGGGGGCAAGGCACTGAAGCTTTCTTT. It encodes CASSARDRGQGTEAFF.

This chain links TRBV11-1 with TRBJ2-1; 13 nucleotides line up with TRBD2. The V gene's germline CDR1 is SGHAT and CDR2 FQDESV (reference sequence). This CDR3 is 15 amino acids long. The J segment lost 8 bases and the V segment lost 5 bases, leaving 6 bases of the junction unmatched. For the CDR3, the DNA is TGTGCCAGCAGCGCGGGACTAGCGGGAATCTATGAGCAGTTCTTC. Its translation: CASSAGLAGIYEQFF.

CDR3 region: CASSYGTGPRVNGYTF. The CDR3 DNA is TGTGCCAGCAGCTACGGGACAGGGCCTCGTGTTAATGGCTACACCTTC. The chain has TRBV6-5 and TRBJ1-2; 9 bases are a match to TRBD1. CDR3 length: 16 amino acids. Germline V lookup: CDR1 MNHEY, CDR2 SVGAGI. V was clipped by 6 bases and J by 6 bases; unmatched bases: 14.

The J gene is TRBJ1-2, the V gene TRBV5-1, with a weak D call TRBD1 (5 bases). The germline V gene has CDR1 SGHRS and CDR2 YFSETQ. CDR3 size: 15 residues. V was pared by 3 bases and J by 8 bases, with 20 bases between. Written as DNA, the CDR3 is TGCGCCAGCAGCTCCCGGGGGAGGGTCCTAGGCGGCTACACCTTC. Translating gives CASSSRGRVLGGYTF.

The chain joins TRBV19 to TRBJ1-2; 7 bases align to TRBD1. V gave up 5 bases and J gave up 8 bases; unmatched junction bases: 14. This CDR3 has 15 amino acids. From germline, CDR1 is LNHDA and CDR2 SQIVND (reference sequence). CDR3 in amino acids: CASSVDHRQGKGYTF. As DNA, the CDR3 is TGTGCCAGTAGTGTGGATCATAGACAGGGAAAAGGCTACACCTTC.

This rearrangement joins TRBV5-1 to TRBJ1-1; D unclear. CDR1 is SGHRS, CDR2 YFSETQ, per germline. The length of the CDR3 is 14 residues. The V end was cut by 0 bases, the J end by 5 bases, with 11 bases between. CDR3 bases: TGCGCCAGCAGCTTGGATCAGTCCTGGACTGAAGCTTTCTTT. Translation: CASSLDQSWTEAFF.

In its sample, this clone was seen a few times. The chain carries TRBV18 and TRBJ1-2; 10 nucleotides match TRBD1. V lost 5 bases and J lost 8; bases outside the gene matches: 17. Germline lookup yields CDR1 KGHSH and CDR2 LQKENI. This CDR3 contains 17 residues. Here the CDR3 DNA reads TGTGCCAGCTCAGCCTCGGGACAGGGGCTCTCTCTCATAGGCTACACCTTC. Amino acid sequence: CASSASGQGLSLIGYTF.

The chain recombines TRBV4-2 with TRBJ2-6, with TRBD1 identical over 10 bases. The length of the CDR3 is 20 residues. From germline, CDR1 is LGHNA and CDR2 YNFKEQ. Unmatched junction bases numbered 11, after V lost 0 bases and J lost 3 bases. CDR3 in DNA: TGTGCCAGCAGCCAAGAAACACAACCGGGACAGGGGAGTGGGGCCAACGTCCTGACTTTC. Protein: CASSQETQPGQGSGANVLTF.

The chain joins TRBV7-3 to TRBJ2-3; TRBD2 matches 13 bases. V shed 3 bases, J shed 6 bases, and the junction held 6 bases outside the gene matches. Germline loops: CDR1 SGHTA, CDR2 FQGTGA. The CDR3 has 16 residues. The CDR3: CASSFGTSGEGDTQYF. In nucleotides, the CDR3 is TGTGCCAGCAGCTTCGGGACTAGCGGGGAGGGGGATACGCAGTATTTT.

The rearrangement links TRBV5-1 to TRBJ1-1; TRBD1 is a possible D gene (6 bases). The CDR3 length is 15 residues. V lost 2 bases to trimming and J lost 3 bases, with 14 bases between them. From germline, CDR1 is SGHRS and CDR2 YFSETQ. CDR3 sequence (DNA): TGCGCCAGCAGCTTTCAGGGGCGGCCGGACACTGAAGCTTTCTTT. Translation: CASSFQGRPDTEAFF.